This is a list of T cell receptor beta chains from one sample in a study of OX40 agonist ivuxolimab in advanced cancers. Method: immunoSEQ multiplex PCR; TCRdb's copy keeps in-frame clones and lacks some. Of some 98,000 clones in the sample, around 86% were seen once. Sample: CD4+ or CD8+ T cells sorted from blood, taken in a trial of the OX40 agonist ivuxolimab. Every receptor here comes from an adult with an advanced solid tumor such as melanoma, head and neck, liver or kidney cancer. Both conserved end residues are part of each CDR3. A D gene is named only where the DNA matches it firmly. Some rows mark clone size as missing; the rest say once, few, many or name a class of expanded clone.

clone_size j_call v_call d_call cdr3_aa cdr3_nt
NA TRBJ2-5 TRBV5-1 TRBD2 CASGGTSGHQETQYF TGCGCCAGCGGGGGGACTAGCGGGCACCAAGAGACCCAGTACTTC
NA TRBJ2-3 TRBV21-1 NA CASSEGDYLSTDTQYF TGTGCCAGCAGCGAGGGGGACTACCTATCCACAGATACGCAGTATTTT
NA TRBJ2-5 TRBV27 TRBD2 CASTPRGLAGGQETQYF TGTGCCAGCACCCCAAGGGGACTAGCGGGGGGACAAGAGACCCAGTACTTC
NA TRBJ1-1 TRBV29-1 NA CSVSRDSRRTEAFF TGCAGCGTCAGCCGGGACTCCCGGAGGACTGAAGCTTTCTTT
NA TRBJ2-2 TRBV9 TRBD1 CASSFPGGAGTGELFF TGTGCCAGCAGCTTCCCAGGGGGCGCGGGCACCGGGGAGCTGTTTTTT
NA TRBJ2-2 TRBV28 NA CASSLYNTGELFF TGTGCCAGCAGTCTCTACAACACCGGGGAGCTGTTTTTT
NA TRBJ1-3 TRBV6-5 NA CASSPEGSGNTIYF TGTGCCAGCAGTCCCGAGGGATCTGGAAACACCATATATTTT
NA TRBJ2-3 TRBV6-1 NA CASQVRGKEDTQYF TGTGCCAGTCAAGTAAGGGGTAAGGAAGATACGCAGTATTTT
NA TRBJ2-1 TRBV6-1 TRBD2 CASRPISGGANEQFF TGTGCCAGCAGGCCTATTAGCGGGGGGGCCAATGAGCAGTTCTTC
NA TRBJ2-6 TRBV10-2 NA CASRDGASISGANVLTF TGCGCCAGCAGGGACGGGGCCTCGATCTCTGGGGCCAACGTCCTGACTTTC
NA TRBJ2-3 TRBV29-1 TRBD2 CSVAGLAGDISTDTQYF TGCAGCGTAGCGGGACTAGCGGGGGATATAAGCACAGATACGCAGTATTTT
NA TRBJ2-2 TRBV2 TRBD1 CASSEVGAGGTGELFF TGTGCCAGCAGTGAAGTCGGGGCAGGGGGTACCGGGGAGCTGTTTTTT
once TRBJ1-1 TRBV5-8 TRBD1 CASSRRTGQNTEAFF TGTGCCAGCAGCCGAAGGACAGGGCAGAACACTGAAGCTTTCTTT
NA TRBJ1-5 TRBV6-6 TRBD1 CASSYSGQDGQPQHF TGTGCCAGCAGTTACTCAGGACAGGACGGCCAGCCCCAGCATTTT
NA TRBJ1-2 TRBV7-2 NA CASSLTRVSDYGYTF TGTGCCAGCAGCTTAACCCGGGTCTCGGACTATGGCTACACCTTC
once TRBJ1-1 TRBV7-9 NA CASSRSLGGTEAFF TGTGCCAGCAGCCGAAGCTTGGGAGGCACTGAAGCTTTCTTT
NA TRBJ1-3 TRBV6-1 NA CASRWGENTIYF TGTGCCAGCAGGTGGGGGGAAAACACCATATATTTT
NA TRBJ1-3 TRBV30 NA CAWSRQAGNTIYF TGTGCCTGGAGTCGACAGGCTGGAAACACCATATATTTT
NA TRBJ1-5 TRBV4-2 NA CASSQALGGRPQHF TGTGCCAGCAGCCAAGCTTTGGGGGGAAGGCCCCAGCATTTT
NA TRBJ2-2 TRBV2 TRBD1 CASTRDRGNTGELFF TGTGCCAGCACCCGGGACAGGGGGAACACCGGGGAGCTGTTTTTT
NA TRBJ2-3 TRBV5-1 NA CASSNTGRTDTQYF TGCGCCAGCAGCAATACAGGGCGCACAGATACGCAGTATTTT
NA TRBJ2-7 TRBV7-9 TRBD1 CASSSQQGRYEQYF TGTGCCAGCAGCTCTCAACAGGGGCGGTACGAGCAGTACTTC
NA TRBJ2-5 TRBV6-6 NA CASRTTPNQETQYF TGTGCCAGCAGGACTACCCCCAACCAAGAGACCCAGTACTTC
NA TRBJ2-1 TRBV4-1 NA CASSQVVTRSSYNEQFF TGCGCCAGCAGCCAAGTCGTGACTAGAAGTTCCTACAATGAGCAGTTCTTC
NA TRBJ1-2 TRBV2 NA CATASDWASGYTF TGTGCCACCGCTTCGGATTGGGCTTCTGGCTACACCTTC
NA TRBJ1-5 TRBV23-1 NA CASSDSPPPRVSGNQPQHF TGCGCCAGCAGTGACTCCCCCCCGCCCCGGGTCTCGGGCAATCAGCCCCAGCATTTT
NA TRBJ2-3 TRBV6-1 TRBD2 CASSPAGEGTQYF TGTGCCAGCAGCCCAGCGGGGGAGGGTACGCAGTATTTT
NA TRBJ1-1 TRBV5-1 TRBD1 CASSLVTGTANTEAFF TGCGCCAGCAGCTTGGTTACCGGGACAGCGAACACTGAAGCTTTCTTT
NA TRBJ1-1 TRBV6-6 NA CASSYSGRSVGTEAFF TGTGCCAGCAGTTACTCAGGGCGGTCAGTAGGCACTGAAGCTTTCTTT
NA TRBJ2-1 TRBV29-1 NA CSVYPLQGSSYNEQFF TGCAGCGTTTACCCACTGCAGGGGAGCTCCTACAATGAGCAGTTCTTC
NA TRBJ1-6 TRBV5-4 TRBD1 CASSWTGARNSPLHF TGTGCCAGCAGCTGGACAGGGGCGCGGAATTCACCCCTCCACTTT
NA TRBJ2-1 TRBV15 TRBD1 CATSDRDRGDNEQFF TGTGCCACCAGCGACCGGGACAGGGGAGATAATGAGCAGTTCTTC
NA TRBJ1-3 TRBV30 NA CAWNRMAGRHSGNTIYF TGTGCCTGGAACCGTATGGCAGGCCGCCACTCTGGAAACACCATATATTTT
NA TRBJ1-1 TRBV5-1 NA CASSLGDMNTEAFF TGCGCCAGCAGCTTGGGGGACATGAACACTGAAGCTTTCTTT
NA TRBJ2-3 TRBV11-2 NA CASSLGAPGRDTQYF TGTGCCAGCAGCTTAGGAGCACCGGGGAGGGATACGCAGTATTTT
NA TRBJ2-4 TRBV11-2 NA CASSFVRTLKNIQYF TGTGCCAGCAGCTTCGTGCGGACCCTCAAAAACATTCAGTACTTC
NA TRBJ2-3 TRBV7-9 TRBD2 CASSSGGLGDTQYF TGTGCCAGCAGCTCGGGGGGGCTGGGAGATACGCAGTATTTT
NA TRBJ1-4 TRBV7-9 NA CASSHGQTNEKLFF TGTGCCAGCAGCCATGGACAGACTAATGAAAAACTGTTTTTT
NA TRBJ1-1 TRBV5-1 NA CASSLGGKGNTEAFF TGCGCCAGCAGCTTGGGGGGAAAGGGGAACACTGAAGCTTTCTTT
NA TRBJ1-4 TRBV4-2 TRBD1 CASSPSRTGPEKLFF TGTGCCAGCAGCCCCTCACGGACAGGGCCTGAAAAACTGTTTTTT
NA TRBJ2-3 TRBV18 NA CASSPDSRADTQYF TGTGCCAGCTCTCCCGATTCCCGGGCAGATACGCAGTATTTT
few TRBJ1-6 TRBV7-3 NA CASSFQHNSPLHF TGTGCCAGCAGCTTCCAGCATAATTCACCCCTCCACTTT
NA TRBJ2-1 TRBV30 TRBD1 CAWSTGQGAREQFF TGTGCCTGGAGTACAGGACAGGGGGCTCGGGAGCAGTTCTTC
NA TRBJ1-6 TRBV5-4 NA CASSGTSYNSPLHF TGTGCCAGCTCAGGGACCTCCTATAATTCACCCCTCCACTTT
once TRBJ2-1 TRBV6-6 NA CASSRGTPYNEQFF TGTGCCAGCTCGAGGGGCACTCCCTACAATGAGCAGTTCTTC
few TRBJ2-5 TRBV13 TRBD2 CASSQRTSGKQTQYF TGTGCCAGCAGCCAGCGGACTAGCGGGAAACAGACCCAGTACTTC
NA TRBJ2-7 TRBV12-5 TRBD2 CASGSTSGGQYF TGTGCTAGTGGTTCCACTTCGGGGGGGCAGTACTTC
NA TRBJ1-3 TRBV5-1 NA CASSLAGDSGNTIYF TGCGCCAGCAGCTTGGCGGGGGACTCTGGAAACACCATATATTTT
once TRBJ2-3 TRBV11-2 TRBD1 CASSSRDRGLGTDTQYF TGTGCCAGCAGCTCCCGGGACAGGGGTTTGGGCACAGATACGCAGTATTTT
few TRBJ2-5 TRBV11-3 NA CASSLDPRTQYF TGTGCCAGCAGCTTAGATCCCCGGACCCAGTACTTC